This T cell receptor beta chain originates from a study of T-cell memory formation after mild COVID-19 (dated by TCRdb to about 2021). Some background on the complete study: TCR sequence clusters from the two donors were largely donor specific. In a couple of donors, T-cell clones that expanded and contracted after mild COVID-19 were followed by sequencing TCRalpha and TCRbeta repertoires longitudinally. Two young, previously healthy adult volunteers made up the cohort, one male and one female. What the authors observed across the whole study: Only two mild cases were covered in the study, and larger cohorts including severe cases with pre-infection samples were considered necessary. The detection of some responding clones in pre-infection memory suggests that pre-existing cross-reactive memory T cells joined the SARS-CoV-2 response. From day 15 to 85, contracting clones showed balanced CD4/CD8 phenotypes, whereas a second wave of clones that expanded from day 15 to 37 leaned towards CD4+. SARS-CoV-2 specificity was not confirmed for the second-wave clones peaking on day 37. Contracting CD4+ clones turned up mainly in the CM and EM memory subsets, whereas EMRA was where CD8+ clones were enriched.

This clonotype was found a few times. This clone's antigen is unknown. Nothing much larger sits one base from this clone, and base qualities are not available. Sequenced using an Illumina NovaSeq 6000. Using 5'RACE with constant-segment primers, TCRalpha and TCRbeta cDNA libraries were constructed, with sample barcodes and unique molecular identifiers added in the process. RNA was extracted from every sample with Trizol reagent. The libraries were amplified in two PCR steps, and the second step added a second sample barcode and Illumina TruSeq adapters. Libraries were sequenced on an Illumina NovaSeq with 2 x 150 bp paired-end reads. The paper's data handling went like this. Demultiplexing of reads and collapsing into UMI-guided consensus sequences were performed with migec v1.2.7. Using mixcr v2.1.11, UMI consensuses were aligned to TRA and TRB V and J templates and then assembled into clonotypes. A clonotype was counted as expanded or contracted only when both edgeR and NoisET called the clonotype significant, with the noise models trained on biological replicates. For edgeR calls, the thresholds were a false discovery rate-adjusted p below 0.01 and a log2 fold-change of 1. PCA with hierarchical clustering of max-normalized trajectories of the 1000 most abundant clonotypes was used as exploratory dynamics analysis. Separately sequenced CD4+ and CD8+ repertoires were used to assign the CD4 or CD8 phenotype of responding clones. The public reads were reprocessed in TCRdb via fastp at Q25 and MiXCR, keeping in-frame beta chains. Rows with one shared CDR3 protein collapse into an entry with the most common genes and DNA. The V and J calls shown here were made by TCRdb, not taken from the authors' results. In all, the sample holds about 150,000 distinct CDR3 sequences, and about 23% of those were seen once. The ten largest clones capture approximately 24% of the sample.

In the germline V gene, CDR1 corresponds to SNHLY and CDR2 to FYNNEI. The CDR3 goes from the cysteine to the phenylalanine over 15 residues. Only the CDR3 portion is preserved as DNA: 45 bases, with reading frame beginning at the first base. V lost 0 bases and J lost 7 bases, and the count of bases not matched to a germline gene is 7. PBMCs were isolated by Ficoll-Paque density gradient centrifugation. The sequence was obtained from an adult woman who had mild COVID-19 (a few samples of this study predate the infection). The sample titles of this study are shuffled in the database, so cell type and time point are left out; the donor was told from shared clones. Input material: PBMCs or a T cell subset sorted from them (not recorded which). This receptor chain uses TRBV2 and TRBJ1-2; TRBD1 aligns with 8 central bases. CDR3 region: CASSEARQGAGGYTF. Here is the DNA: TGTGCCAGCAGTGAAGCGCGCCAGGGGGCAGGTGGCTACACCTTC.